What follows are 11 T cell receptor beta chains derived from one specimen sequenced in a study of blood T cell repertoires in COVID-19. Here immunoSEQ multiplex PCR was the method, and the copy in TCRdb shows in-frame clones only, minus some. The sample consists of roughly 200,000 clones, roughly 84% of them appearing once. Material: peripheral blood. These receptors were taken from a person between 65 and 80 years old with COVID-19, enrolled during active disease.

The chain is built from TRBV5-4 and TRBJ2-5; 10 nucleotides line up with TRBD2. The CDR3 has 14 residues. J gave up 5 bases and V 4 bases, and 5 bases lay outside the gene matches. Germline CDR1 and CDR2: SGHNT and YYREEE (reference sequence). The CDR3 nucleotides read TGTGCCAGCAGCCTAGCGGGAGTGAGTGAGACCCAGTACTTC. Its translation is CASSLAGVSETQYF.

The chain recombines TRBV19 with TRBJ2-1, with 11 bases matching TRBD2. After removal of 6 bases from V and 6 bases from J, the junction contained 10 bases not matched to a gene. CDR1 is LNHDA and CDR2 is SQIVND in the germline V gene (reference sequence). The CDR3 totals 16 residues. As DNA, the CDR3 is TGTGCCAGTAGGAACCTATTAGCGGGAGGGATCAATGAGCAGTTCTTC. Amino acid sequence: CASRNLLAGGINEQFF. Drawing the rest from reference TRBV19 and TRBJ2-1, the complete variable domain is DGGITQSPKYLFRKEGQNVTLSCEQNLNHDAMYWYRQDPGQGLRLIYYSQIVNDFQKGDIAEGYSVSREKKESFPLTVTSAQKNPTAFYLCASRNLLAGGINEQFFGPGTRLTVL.

This chain joins TRBV6-5 and TRBJ1-1; no firm D call. Trimming removed 8 bases at V and 2 bases at J, with 6 bases between. The CDR3 extends over 11 amino acids. The germline V gene has CDR1 MNHEY and CDR2 SVGAGI. The CDR3 reads CASRGNTEAFF. The CDR3 DNA reads TGTGCCAGCCGGGGAAACACTGAAGCTTTCTTT.

The chain couples TRBV7-2 to TRBJ2-7, with 7 positions matching TRBD2. The CDR3 extends over 15 amino acids. In germline, CDR1 is SGHTA, CDR2 FQGNSA. Losses at the gene ends were 7 bases for V and 2 bases for J; bases not matched to a gene: 11. CDR3 protein: CASTGTGGRPYEQYF. CDR3 coding DNA: TGTGCCAGCACCGGGACGGGGGGTCGCCCCTACGAGCAGTACTTC.

V and J are TRBV5-1 and TRBJ1-5; TRBD1 agrees at 8 bases. CDR3 length: 16 residues. The germline V gene encodes CDR1 SGHRS and CDR2 YFSETQ. V shed 4 bases, J shed 2 bases, and the junction held 8 bases outside the gene matches. As DNA, the CDR3 is TGCGCCAGCAGCCCCACCCCGACAGGGGGCAATCAGCCCCAGCATTTT. Residues: CASSPTPTGGNQPQHF. The full variable domain, rest sourced from reference TRBV5-1 and TRBJ1-5, is KAGVTQTPRYLIKTRGQQVTLSCSPISGHRSVSWYQQTPGQGLQFLFEYFSETQRNKGNFPGRFSGRQFSNSRSEMNVSTLELGDSALYLCASSPTPTGGNQPQHFGDGTRLSIL.

The chain carries TRBV9 and TRBJ2-5; D not certain. Trimming shortened V by 0 bases and J by 1 base, and 13 bases separated the two germline ends. CDR3 size: 16 residues. CDR1 and CDR2 (germline): SGDLS, YYNGEE. The CDR3 sequence: CASSVGAQVLQETQYF. The CDR3, as DNA: TGTGCCAGCAGCGTAGGTGCTCAGGTACTCCAAGAGACCCAGTACTTC.

The chain couples TRBV6-6 to TRBJ2-7; TRBD2 matches 7 bases. The CDR3 length is 14 residues. Trimming took 3 bases from V and 12 from J; bases not matched to a gene: 14. CDR1 and CDR2 from the germline V gene are MNHNY and SVGAGI (reference sequence). The DNA of the CDR3 is TGTGCCAGCAGTTATTCCCAGCGCACCGAGCGGGGGTACTTC. Translating it yields CASSYSQRTERGYF.

This chain joins TRBV6-2 or TRBV6-3 and TRBJ1-6; D is undetermined. The length of the CDR3 is 14 residues. V was trimmed by 2 bases and J by 7 bases, leaving 9 bases between them. CDR1 is MNHEY and CDR2 is SVGEGT in the germline V gene. The CDR3 here is CASSYRVINSPLHF. CDR3 nucleotides: TGTGCCAGCAGTTACCGGGTGATCAATTCACCCCTCCACTTT.

The DNA of the CDR3 is TGTGCCAGCAGCTTTGTAGCGTTGAACACTGAAGCTTTCTTT. Encoded protein: CASSFVALNTEAFF. V usage is TRBV7-9 and J usage is TRBJ1-1; no clear D. Germline V gives CDR1 SEHNR, CDR2 FQNEAQ (reference sequence). The CDR3 is 14 amino acids. Trimming left V 3 bases short and J 0 bases short, with 8 bases between.

The V call is TRBV13, the J call TRBJ1-3; D is perhaps TRBD1 (5 bases). Trimming stripped 0 bases from V and 3 bases from J, with 12 bases between. Germline CDR1 and CDR2: PRHDT and FYEKMQ (reference sequence). The CDR3 is 16 amino acids. The CDR3 loop is CASSLGSGPGGNTIYF. The CDR3 bases are TGTGCCAGCAGCTTAGGGTCAGGGCCCGGTGGAAACACCATATATTTT.

The rearrangement links TRBV7-3 to TRBJ2-1, with 7 positions matching TRBD2. The CDR3 has 17 residues. The germline gives CDR1 SGHTA, CDR2 FQGTGA. V shed 1 base and J 0 bases; nucleotides not matched to a gene: 6. Here the CDR3 DNA reads TGTGCCAGCAGCTTAATGGCTAGCGGTAACTCCTACAATGAGCAGTTCTTC. Its protein is CASSLMASGNSYNEQFF.